The 24 T cell receptor beta chains listed next were all sequenced from one sample in a study of shared clonotypes between healthy human individuals. Libraries were prepared by immunoSEQ multiplex PCR; TCRdb keeps only in-frame clonotypes and omits some of them. In the table there are around 2.3 million clones, 95% of which are singletons. Sequencing input: naive CD4+ T cells sorted from blood. Described subset: CD45RA+ positively selected. The receptors stem from a man aged 18-30 years in good health.

The chain carries TRBV6-1 and TRBJ2-1, with a tentative D call TRBD1 (6 bases). In germline, CDR1 is MNHNS, CDR2 SASEGT. The CDR3 covers 13 residues. Trimming took 4 bases from V and 10 from J, leaving 14 bases between them. This CDR3 reads CASSGGLLQEQFF. CDR3 nucleotide sequence: TGTGCCAGCAGTGGGGGGCTGTTACAGGAGCAGTTCTTC.

V and J are TRBV18 and TRBJ1-2; 10 bases map to TRBD1. Germline trimming cut 3 bases from V and 5 bases from J; bases unmatched to any gene: 6. CDR3 length: 15 residues. CDR1 is KGHSH and CDR2 is LQKENI in the germline V gene. CDR3 sequence: CASSPTGQGEYGYTF. The CDR3 DNA sequence: TGTGCCAGCTCACCGACCGGACAGGGGGAGTATGGCTACACCTTC.

V is TRBV27 and J is TRBJ1-1; D is unresolved. The germline V gene has CDR1 MNHEY and CDR2 SMNVEV (reference sequence). The CDR3 runs to 12 residues. The germline V and J ends were trimmed by 10 bases and 4 bases, with 13 bases remaining between them. The CDR3 spells CATGGEFTEAFF. The CDR3 DNA follows: TGTGCCACCGGCGGGGAGTTCACTGAAGCTTTCTTT.

This rearrangement joins TRBV2 to TRBJ2-3, with 9 bases that match TRBD1. With 5 bases clipped from V and 7 bases from J, the junction kept 10 bases outside the gene matches. CDR1 SNHLY and CDR2 FYNNEI come from the germline V gene. The CDR3 runs to 15 residues. This CDR3 reads CASSTGTGKEYTQYF. The CDR3 bases are TGTGCCAGCAGTACCGGGACAGGGAAGGAGTATACGCAGTATTTT.

Note on this clone: Other nucleotide sequences in the sample specify the same CDR3. V usage is TRBV9 and J usage is TRBJ2-5, with 8 bases lining up with TRBD2. Trimming removed 4 bases from V and 2 bases from J; junction bases left unmatched: 4. In germline, CDR1 is SGDLS, CDR2 YYNGEE. The CDR3 length is 14 residues. Written as DNA, the CDR3 is TGTGCCAGCAGCCCTACTAGCGGACAAGAGACCCAGTACTTC. Translated: CASSPTSGQETQYF.

The chain recombines TRBV29-1 with TRBJ2-5; 8 bases line up with TRBD1. The CDR3 contains 13 residues. Germline values: CDR1 SQVTM, CDR2 ANQGSEA. The trim removed 6 bases at V and 1 base at J, leaving 4 bases unmatched. CDR3 amino acids: CSVNRGSQETQYF. The CDR3 DNA is TGCAGCGTGAACAGGGGGTCCCAAGAGACCCAGTACTTC.

The chain has TRBV29-1 and TRBJ2-2, with no clear D. CDR1 is SQVTM and CDR2 is ANQGSEA in the germline V gene. V lost 3 bases and J 1 base, leaving 6 bases between the germline ends. The CDR3 covers 13 residues. The CDR3 region is CSVEWRNTGELFF. CDR3 coding DNA: TGCAGCGTTGAGTGGCGGAACACCGGGGAGCTGTTTTTT.

This clone was detected once. The sample has other DNA sequences that encode this CDR3 too. This sequence joins TRBV28 and TRBJ2-1; TRBD2 aligns across 8 bases. The junction had 9 bases not matched to a gene; V was cut back by 6 bases and J by 5 bases. The CDR3 length is 15 residues. Germline V lookup: CDR1 MDHEN, CDR2 SYDVKM. CDR3 protein: CASSFGLAGNNEQFF. CDR3 coding DNA: TGTGCCAGCAGCTTCGGTTTAGCGGGGAACAATGAGCAGTTCTTC.

With regard to this clone: Other nucleotide sequences from this sample produce the same CDR3. The rearrangement joins TRBV9 to TRBJ1-6; D call uncertain. CDR1 SGDLS and CDR2 YYNGEE come from the germline V gene. The ends were cut back, 0 bases at V and 7 bases at J, with 8 bases in the middle. CDR3 length equals 14 residues. The CDR3 DNA follows: TGTGCCAGCAGCGTAGTTGGGGAGAATTCACCCCTCCACTTT. Residues: CASSVVGENSPLHF.

This clone has more than one count but fewer than ten. The chain joins TRBV9 to TRBJ1-2; maybe TRBD1 (5 bases). Germline V gives CDR1 SGDLS, CDR2 YYNGEE. The CDR3 consists of 15 residues. Trimming pared 0 bases from V and 0 bases from J, leaving 9 bases between. CDR3 amino acids: CASSVDRTSNYGYTF. CDR3 nucleotides: TGTGCCAGCAGCGTAGATCGGACATCTAACTATGGCTACACCTTC.

The count of this clone is one. The chain uses TRBV7-2 and TRBJ1-6, with a weak D call TRBD1 (5 bases). Germline lookup yields CDR1 SGHTA and CDR2 FQGNSA. CDR3 length: 17 amino acids. Trimming shortened V by 2 bases and J by 4 bases, and 15 bases separated the two germline ends. Here the CDR3 DNA reads TGTGCCAGCAGCTTAAGTTGGGTCGGGGGGTATAATTCACCCCTCCACTTT. This encodes CASSLSWVGGYNSPLHF.

This clone showed up just a few times. V is TRBV6-1 and J is TRBJ1-5; D ambiguous. This CDR3 region has 13 residues. Per the germline V gene, CDR1 is MNHNS and CDR2 is SASEGT. Trimming pared 7 bases from V and 3 bases from J, leaving 10 bases between. The CDR3 DNA is TGTGCCAGCAAGAACGATCTCAATCAGCCCCAGCATTTT. It codes for CASKNDLNQPQHF.

This sequence joins TRBV10-3 and TRBJ2-1; either TRBD1 or TRBD2 may fit D (5 bases each). Germline V gene sequence: CDR1 ENHRY, CDR2 SYGVKD. V gave up 2 bases and J gave up 8 bases, with 13 bases separating them. This CDR3 spans 14 amino acids. CDR3 in amino acids: CAISEAAGTHEQFF. For the CDR3, the DNA is TGTGCCATCAGTGAGGCGGCAGGGACCCATGAGCAGTTCTTC.

The chain combines TRBV14 with TRBJ2-2, with 7 bases matching TRBD2. The V gene's germline CDR1 is SGHDN and CDR2 FVKESK. The V gene end was trimmed by 4 bases and the J gene end by 5 bases; junction bases not matched to a gene: 7. The CDR3 extends over 15 amino acids. The CDR3 reads CASSPTSRKTGELFF. CDR3 in DNA: TGTGCCAGCAGCCCGACTAGCAGGAAGACCGGGGAGCTGTTTTTT.

The chain recombines TRBV28 with TRBJ2-7, with TRBD2 as a possible D gene (6 bases). CDR3 length equals 15 residues. V gave up 5 bases and J gave up 4 bases, with 18 bases separating them. The germline CDR1 and CDR2 sequences are MDHEN and SYDVKM. The CDR3 nucleotides are TGTGCCAGCAGTCCCCCCCCATTGGGGAGGTACGAGCAGTACTTC. Protein sequence: CASSPPPLGRYEQYF.

DNA for the CDR3: TGTGCCAGCAGCTTAGATCCTAGCAGGGGTAATGAAAAACTGTTTTTT. Translation gives CASSLDPSRGNEKLFF. The chain couples TRBV11-2 to TRBJ1-4; possible D gene TRBD1, 6 bases. Germline V gene lookup returns CDR1 SGHAT and CDR2 FQNNGV. V was shortened by 0 bases and J by 4 bases, with 12 bases between the two germline ends. The length of the CDR3 is 16 residues.

This chain joins TRBV5-1 and TRBJ2-5; D gene uncertain. The V gene lost 7 bases and the J gene lost 2 bases, with 27 bases spanning the gap. The CDR3 runs to 18 residues. In germline, CDR1 is SGHRS, CDR2 YFSETQ. Here the CDR3 DNA reads TGCGCCAGCCGCGGCAAGGACGTTTACCAAATAGGGCAAGAGACCCAGTACTTC. As protein: CASRGKDVYQIGQETQYF.

This clone was counted between two and nine times. The chain joins TRBV5-1 to TRBJ2-1; TRBD2 matches 8 bases. Germline V gene sequence: CDR1 SGHRS, CDR2 YFSETQ. The CDR3 extends over 16 amino acids. J gave up 3 bases and V 1 base, and 6 bases lay outside the gene matches. The CDR3 protein is CASSLNSGGHYNEQFF. The CDR3 nucleotides read TGCGCCAGCAGCTTGAACAGCGGGGGCCACTACAATGAGCAGTTCTTC.

The rearrangement joins TRBV7-2 to TRBJ2-5; D not resolved. Germline lookup yields CDR1 SGHTA and CDR2 FQGNSA. CDR3 length: 13 amino acids. V was trimmed by 3 bases and J by 3 bases, leaving 8 bases between them. The chain's CDR3 is CASSLWQEETQYF. In DNA form, the CDR3 reads TGTGCCAGCAGCTTGTGGCAGGAAGAGACCCAGTACTTC.

The rearrangement joins TRBV5-4 to TRBJ2-1; the match to TRBD2 covers 10 bases. This CDR3 has 17 residues. Germline V gene data show CDR1 as SGHNT and CDR2 as YYREEE (reference sequence). Losses at the gene ends were 2 bases for V and 1 base for J; bases not matched to a gene: 6. CDR3 sequence (DNA): TGTGCCAGCAGCTTACCTTCTAGCGGGAGATCCTACAATGAGCAGTTCTTC. It is translated as CASSLPSSGRSYNEQFF.

The rearrangement links TRBV10-3 to TRBJ1-6, with D hard to call. CDR1 is ENHRY, CDR2 SYGVKD, per germline. The CDR3 is 11 amino acids. V was cut by 6 bases and J by 6 bases, with 3 bases left in between. The chain's CDR3 is CAIRFNSPLHF. DNA of the CDR3: TGTGCCATCAGATTTAATTCACCCCTCCACTTT.

As for this clone: The same CDR3 also results from other DNA sequences found in this sample. The gene calls are TRBV5-1 and TRBJ2-1; the D is unclear. Trimming shortened V by 0 bases and J by 4 bases, and 8 bases separated the two germline ends. The CDR3 spans 14 residues. Germline CDR1 and CDR2: SGHRS and YFSETQ. The CDR3: CASSLEAAYNEQFF. The CDR3, as DNA: TGCGCCAGCAGCTTGGAGGCGGCTTACAATGAGCAGTTCTTC.

The chain joins TRBV5-4 to TRBJ2-7; D uncertain. The germline gives CDR1 SGHNT, CDR2 YYREEE (reference sequence). Deletions cut 4 bases from V and 3 bases from J, with 8 bases between. The CDR3 runs to 12 residues. The CDR3 is CASSADFYEQYF. Written as DNA, the CDR3 is TGTGCCAGCAGCGCAGACTTCTACGAGCAGTACTTC.

V gene TRBV4-1 combines with J gene TRBJ2-5, with D possibly matching TRBD2 (6 bases). The germline gives CDR1 MGHRA, CDR2 YSYEKL. This CDR3 comprises 17 residues. Between the trimmed V and J ends, which lost 0 bases and 4 bases, there was a span of 18 bases. CDR3 sequence (DNA): TGCGCCAGCAGCCAAGAAGGAGGGGTTGGATCGAGAGAGACCCAGTACTTC. This sequence encodes CASSQEGGVGSRETQYF.